This is a list of T cell receptor beta chains from one sample in a study of blood T cell repertoires in COVID-19. The data were produced by immunoSEQ multiplex PCR, yet TCRdb's version contains in-frame clones alone and is incomplete. There are 200,000 or so clones in the sample; just over 85% occur only once, and about 4.5% lies in the top ten. What was sequenced was peripheral blood. The receptors shown here come from a man in his fifties with acute or convalescent COVID-19. Both conserved end residues are part of each CDR3. D genes are given only for firm matches. Rows give clone size only sometimes, using once, few, many, or a class for an expanded clone.

>NA|TRBV27|TRBD1|TRBJ2-7
TGTGCCAGCAGTGGCCGGGACAGGGGGCTACAATCCTACGAGCAGTACTTC
CASSGRDRGLQSYEQYF
>NA|TRBV27|NA|TRBJ1-6
TGTGCCAGCAGTTCAGTCCTAGGGGATTCACCCCTCCACTTT
CASSSVLGDSPLHF
>NA|TRBV10-3|TRBD1|TRBJ1-1
TGTGCCATCACCCGGGACAGCGACACTGAAGCTTTCTTT
CAITRDSDTEAFF
>NA|TRBV10-3|TRBD1|TRBJ2-2
TGTGCCGGGGGGACAGGTTCCGGGGAGCTGTTTTTT
CAGGTGSGELFF
>NA|TRBV27|NA|TRBJ2-1
TGTGCCAGCAGCAGGGCCCCCTACAATGAGCAGTTCTTC
CASSRAPYNEQFF
>once|TRBV20-1|NA|TRBJ1-2
TGCAGTGCTAACCAGGCCTATGGCTACACCTTC
CSANQAYGYTF
>NA|TRBV9|TRBD1|TRBJ1-2
TGTGCCAGCACTGGACAGGCTAACTATGGCTACACCTTC
CASTGQANYGYTF
>NA|TRBV5-6|NA|TRBJ1-5
TGTGCCAGCAGCAACAAACATGGGGCCTATAGCAATCAGCCCCAGCATTTT
CASSNKHGAYSNQPQHF
>NA|TRBV4-1|TRBD1|TRBJ1-3
TGCGCCAGCAGCCAAGATTCAGGGGGTGGAAACACCATATATTTT
CASSQDSGGGNTIYF
>NA|TRBV29-1|NA|TRBJ1-1
TGCAGCGTTGAACTTAACACTGAAGCTTTCTTT
CSVELNTEAFF
>NA|TRBV2|TRBD1|TRBJ1-6
TGTGCCAGCAGACTGCGCGGGACAGGGATGCCCTCCTATAATTCACCCCTCCACTTT
CASRLRGTGMPSYNSPLHF
>NA|TRBV19|TRBD1|TRBJ1-1
TGTGCCAGTACCCCGACAGGGAGGATAGAAGCTTTCTTT
CASTPTGRIEAFF
>NA|TRBV13|TRBD2|TRBJ2-3
TGTGCCAGCAGCTCAACACGGACTAGCGGGGGAGATACGCAGTATTTT
CASSSTRTSGGDTQYF
>NA|TRBV19|TRBD1|TRBJ1-1
TGTGCCAGTAGTAAATCGGGACAGAAACCTGAAGCTTTCTTT
CASSKSGQKPEAFF
>NA|TRBV5-4|TRBD1|TRBJ1-1
TGTGCCAGCAGCTTGGGCGACAGGGCTGAAGCTTTCTTT
CASSLGDRAEAFF
>once|TRBV2|TRBD1|TRBJ1-6
TGTGCCAGCAGTGGAGGTAATACAGGGGTAGAGTCACCCCTCCACTTT
CASSGGNTGVESPLHF
>NA|TRBV6-5|NA|TRBJ1-6
TGTGCCAGCAGTTACGATTCCGGGAGAAATTCACCCCTCCACTTT
CASSYDSGRNSPLHF
>NA|TRBV7-7|NA|TRBJ2-2
TGTGCCAGCAGCTTAGAGGGGCGTAGCACCGGGGAGCTGTTTTTT
CASSLEGRSTGELFF
>NA|TRBV15|TRBD1|TRBJ1-1
TGTGCCACCAGCACGCCGCAAGGGACAGCTTACACTGAAGCTTTCTTT
CATSTPQGTAYTEAFF
>NA|TRBV30|TRBD1|TRBJ1-2
TGTGCCTGGAGTGTACAGGGGTTTCTTGGCTACACCTTC
CAWSVQGFLGYTF
>NA|TRBV6-5|TRBD1|TRBJ1-1
TGTGCCAGCAGCAGGGGGCGGACTGAAGCTTTCTTT
CASSRGRTEAFF
>few|TRBV14|TRBD1|TRBJ1-5
TGTGCCAGCAGCCTGGGTCCAGGGGGCCAGCCCCAGCATTTT
CASSLGPGGQPQHF
>NA|TRBV5-4|TRBD2|TRBJ2-3
TGTGCCAGCAGCTACCCGGGGGGGGACACAGATACGCAGTATTTT
CASSYPGGDTDTQYF
>NA|TRBV5-1|TRBD1|TRBJ1-3
TGCGCCAGCAGCCTGGGGGACAGCGGAAACACCATATATTTT
CASSLGDSGNTIYF
>NA|TRBV6-1|TRBD2|TRBJ2-6
TGTGCCAGCAGTGAAGCAGGGAGGGCTGGGGCCAACGTCCTGACTTTC
CASSEAGRAGANVLTF
>NA|TRBV4-1|NA|TRBJ1-1
TGCGCCAGCAGCCAACAGACAGGCAGCGCTTTCTTT
CASSQQTGSAFF
>NA|TRBV6-4|NA|TRBJ1-1
TGTGCCAGCAGTGATGGGGGGTTAGGCACTGAAGCTTTCTTT
CASSDGGLGTEAFF
>NA|TRBV4-1|TRBD1|TRBJ1-2
TGCGCCAGCAGCCACCCCCTTCCGGGACAGGGGGCTGGAGGCTACACCTTC
CASSHPLPGQGAGGYTF
>NA|TRBV5-4|TRBD1|TRBJ1-1
TGTGCCAGCAGCGAGACAGGGGGCGGTGAAGCTTTCTTT
CASSETGGGEAFF
>few|TRBV2|NA|TRBJ1-6
TGTGCCAGCAGCGTATCGAGCCACTATAATTCACCCCTCCACTTT
CASSVSSHYNSPLHF
>NA|TRBV5-1|TRBD1|TRBJ2-7
TGCGCCAGCAGCTTGAACCCCAGGACAGGGATAAGATACGAGCAGTACTTC
CASSLNPRTGIRYEQYF
>NA|TRBV7-2|TRBD2|TRBJ2-5
TGTGCCAGCAGCGTCCAGCCCCCCCGACTAGCGGGGCAAGAGACCCAGTACTTC
CASSVQPPRLAGQETQYF
>NA|TRBV4-1|NA|TRBJ2-3
TGCGCCAGCAGCCAAGTTGGCAGGGCCGAAGCAGATACGCAGTATTTT
CASSQVGRAEADTQYF
>NA|TRBV30|NA|TRBJ2-7
TGTGCCTGGAAACTCAAGGCAGGGGGGCGAGGTGAGCAGTACTTC
CAWKLKAGGRGEQYF
>NA|TRBV2|NA|TRBJ2-1
TGTGCCACCCGAGGGTCCCGTGAGCAGTTCTTC
CATRGSREQFF
>NA|TRBV6-5|NA|TRBJ1-2
TGTGCCAGCAGTTACTCGAATATGGGGCGGAACTATGGCTACACCTTC
CASSYSNMGRNYGYTF
>NA|TRBV18|TRBD1|TRBJ2-5
TGTGCCAGCTCCGTGACAGGGGAAGGCGAGACCCAGTACTTC
CASSVTGEGETQYF
>NA|TRBV11-2|TRBD1|TRBJ1-1
TGTGCCAGCAGCCCAGGACAGGGGGCGAGGTACACTGAAGCTTTCTTT
CASSPGQGARYTEAFF
>NA|TRBV5-4|NA|TRBJ1-2
TGTGCCAGCAGCTTGGACAGTACCATCTATGGCTACACCTTC
CASSLDSTIYGYTF
>NA|TRBV3-1/TRBV3-2|TRBD1|TRBJ1-1
TGTGCCAGCAGCTCGGGACAGGGAGGGGTGAGGGCTTTCTTT
CASSSGQGGVRAFF
>NA|TRBV27|TRBD1|TRBJ1-5
TGTGCCAGCAGGGGACTTGGACAGGGGTTTTATAGCAATCAGCCCCAGCATTTT
CASRGLGQGFYSNQPQHF
>NA|TRBV27|NA|TRBJ2-2
TGTGCCAGCAGTTTAATAGTTGGGGAGCTGTTTTTT
CASSLIVGELFF
>NA|TRBV5-4|NA|TRBJ1-2
TGTGCCAGCAGTTATACAGGGTTTGGGCCTTATGGCTACACCTTC
CASSYTGFGPYGYTF
>NA|TRBV10-3|TRBD2|TRBJ2-1
TGTGCCATACCACTAGCGCCCAGGTGGAATGAGCAGTTCTTC
CAIPLAPRWNEQFF
>NA|TRBV19|NA|TRBJ1-1
TGTGCCAGTAGTGTTACAGGGACCACTGAAGCTTTCTTT
CASSVTGTTEAFF
>NA|TRBV16|NA|TRBJ2-1
TGTGCCAGCAGCCGCCAGGGCTTTGGGCGAAGCAATGAGCAGTTCTTC
CASSRQGFGRSNEQFF
>NA|TRBV30|NA|TRBJ2-1
TGTGCCTGGAGTGTACGAGGCTATGAGCAGTTCTTC
CAWSVRGYEQFF
>NA|TRBV28|TRBD1|TRBJ1-2
TGTGCCAGCATTAATTCCGCGACAGGGGCTAACTATGGCTACACCTTC
CASINSATGANYGYTF
>once|TRBV12-3/TRBV12-4|NA|TRBJ2-3
TGTGCCAGCAGTTTAGCTAAAGATACGCAGTATTTT
CASSLAKDTQYF
>few|TRBV19|NA|TRBJ1-3
TGTGCCAGTAGGCTGGGGAGCTCTGGAAACACCATATATTTT
CASRLGSSGNTIYF
>NA|TRBV30|TRBD1|TRBJ1-4
TGTGCCTGGAACAGGGGGCGGAATGAAAAACTGTTTTTT
CAWNRGRNEKLFF
>NA|TRBV5-1|TRBD1|TRBJ1-1
TGCGCCAGCAGCACCCACAGGGGGCGAGTTGAAGCTTTCTTT
CASSTHRGRVEAFF
>NA|TRBV18|TRBD1|TRBJ1-1
TGTGCCAGCGAGAAACAGGGGGTGAACACTGAAGCTTTCTTT
CASEKQGVNTEAFF